This T cell receptor (beta chain) originates from a study of PD-1 blockade in classical Hodgkin lymphoma. Study observations and caveats: Prior therapy or disease activity may underlie the repertoire differences, whose causes remain undefined.

Generated by immunoSEQ multiplex PCR, the TCRdb table keeps only in-frame clones and is missing some. Of about 30,000 clones in the sample, 91% were seen once. For this clone: Its antigen remains unknown.

Noted time point: newly diagnosed, previously untreated cHL patient sample. The germline V and J ends were trimmed by 4 bases and 3 bases, with 7 bases remaining between them. Germline V gives CDR1 MNHEY, CDR2 SMNVEV (reference sequence). The CDR3 is 13 amino acids. The sample comprised peripheral blood mononuclear cells (PBMCs). The receptor comes from a human donor with classical Hodgkin lymphoma. The rearrangement uses TRBV27 and TRBJ2-1; D is undetermined. The CDR3: CASSSDGYNEQFF. CDR3 sequence (DNA): TGTGCCAGCAGTTCCGATGGCTACAATGAGCAGTTCTTC.